This is a list of T cell receptor beta chains from one sample in a study of cytomegalovirus exposure and HLA in healthy donors. Produced via immunoSEQ multiplex PCR; TCRdb's table is partial and in-frame only. The sample records 150,000 or so clones, more than 75% being singletons. Material: PBMCs. Source of these receptors: a woman in her forties in good health and CMV-seronegative. Both conserved end residues are part of each CDR3. The order of the fields is V gene, clone size, D gene, J gene, CDR3 protein, CDR3 DNA. A D gene is named only where the DNA matches it firmly. Clone size is shown for a subset of rows, as once, few, many or a class of expanded clone.

>TRBV21-1|NA|NA|TRBJ2-1
CASSNQREWGGVENEQFF
TGTGCCAGCAGCAACCAGCGGGAGTGGGGGGGCGTAGAGAATGAGCAGTTCTTC
>TRBV6-5|NA|NA|TRBJ1-3
CASSTTRQGNTIYF
TGTGCCAGCAGTACAACGAGACAAGGAAACACCATATATTTT
>TRBV6-6|NA|NA|TRBJ2-7
CASSYSGGPSYEQYF
TGTGCCAGCAGTTACTCGGGGGGGCCCTCCTACGAGCAGTACTTC
>TRBV28|NA|TRBD2|TRBJ2-5
CASIGTSGGVETQYF
TGTGCCAGCATAGGGACTAGCGGGGGGGTGGAGACCCAGTACTTC
>TRBV5-1|NA|NA|TRBJ2-7
CASSIRDSSYEQYF
TGCGCCAGCAGCATCCGGGACTCCTCCTACGAGCAGTACTTC
>TRBV15|NA|NA|TRBJ1-6
CATSGSSYNSPLHF
TGTGCCACCAGCGGTAGCTCCTATAATTCACCCCTCCACTTT
>TRBV11-2|NA|NA|TRBJ1-3
CASSFNRDSGNTIYF
TGTGCCAGCAGCTTTAACAGGGATTCTGGAAACACCATATATTTT
>TRBV5-8|NA|NA|TRBJ2-3
CASSFISVDSTDTQYF
TGTGCCAGCAGCTTTATCAGCGTTGATAGCACAGATACGCAGTATTTT
>TRBV7-9|NA|TRBD1|TRBJ1-2
CSSSATGENHYGYTF
TGTTCCAGCAGCGCTACAGGGGAGAATCACTATGGCTACACCTTC
>TRBV10-1|NA|TRBD1|TRBJ2-3
CASRDRATDTQYF
TGCGCCAGCCGGGACAGGGCCACAGATACGCAGTATTTT
>TRBV6-4|NA|TRBD2|TRBJ2-1
CASSDVAGAYNEQFF
TGTGCCAGCAGTGATGTAGCGGGAGCCTACAATGAGCAGTTCTTC
>TRBV14|NA|TRBD2|TRBJ2-7
CASNEGLAPVYEQYF
TGTGCCAGCAATGAGGGACTAGCGCCTGTCTACGAGCAGTACTTC
>TRBV11-3|NA|NA|TRBJ2-2
CASSLISGELFF
TGTGCCAGCAGCTTAATATCCGGGGAGCTGTTTTTT
>TRBV2|NA|NA|TRBJ1-6
CASSLSKKGGGNSPLHF
TGTGCCAGCAGCCTGTCAAAAAAAGGGGGTGGGAATTCACCCCTCCACTTT
>TRBV21-1|NA|NA|TRBJ1-2
CASSNAGTGAGGYTF
TGTGCCAGCAGCAATGCCGGGACAGGGGCGGGTGGCTACACCTTC
>TRBV19|once|NA|TRBJ1-5
CASQTVGGRNQPQHF
TGTGCCAGTCAGACGGTCGGGGGAAGGAATCAGCCCCAGCATTTT
>TRBV7-3|NA|NA|TRBJ2-3
CASSLTGRGSADTQYF
TGTGCCAGCAGCTTAACGGGGAGAGGGAGTGCAGATACGCAGTATTTT
>TRBV28|NA|NA|TRBJ2-7
CATTGTSRYEQYF
TGTGCCACCACCGGGACATCACGCTACGAGCAGTACTTC
>TRBV19|NA|TRBD1|TRBJ1-5
CASNWGTGNNQPQHF
TGTGCCAGCAATTGGGGGACAGGCAACAATCAGCCCCAGCATTTT
>TRBV6-6|NA|NA|TRBJ1-2
CASQEGIQSYTF
TGTGCCAGCCAAGAGGGCATACAGAGCTACACCTTC
>TRBV14|NA|TRBD2|TRBJ2-5
CASSQGIGREQETQYF
TGTGCCAGCAGCCAAGGAATAGGGAGGGAACAAGAGACCCAGTACTTC
>TRBV4-1|NA|NA|TRBJ1-5
CASSQDAEQPQHF
TGCGCCAGCAGCCAAGATGCGGAACAGCCCCAGCATTTT
>TRBV28|NA|NA|TRBJ1-2
CASSLLAGYGYTF
TGTGCCAGCAGTTTATTGGCAGGCTATGGCTACACCTTC